This T cell receptor beta chain was observed in a study of CD8+CD57+ T cells in acquired aplastic anemia. About this clonotype itself: Germline is not matched at one junction end, which may reflect a read error.

The CDR3 runs 15 residues. CDR1 and CDR2 (germline): SEHNR, FQNEAQ (reference sequence). The template for TCR beta VDJ and CDR3 sequence profiling was genomic DNA. MiXCR, applied by TCRdb to the reads, yields one record per CDR3 protein. The data hold a few hundred thousand distinct CDR3 sequences, with roughly 82% observed a single time. The patients chosen for sequencing had shown expansion of CD8+CD57+ cells (detected by flow cytometry). Sequencing was done on a sample of sorted CD4+, CD8+, or CD8+CD57+ T cells (not recorded which) from PBMCs. The V and J genes are TRBV7-9 and TRBJ1-1; 7 bases align to TRBD1. The sequence was collected from a human donor with aplastic anemia. Written as DNA, the CDR3 is TGTGCCAGCAGCTTTCATCTGACAGGGAACACTGGAGCTTTCTTT. It yields the protein CASSFHLTGNTGAFF.